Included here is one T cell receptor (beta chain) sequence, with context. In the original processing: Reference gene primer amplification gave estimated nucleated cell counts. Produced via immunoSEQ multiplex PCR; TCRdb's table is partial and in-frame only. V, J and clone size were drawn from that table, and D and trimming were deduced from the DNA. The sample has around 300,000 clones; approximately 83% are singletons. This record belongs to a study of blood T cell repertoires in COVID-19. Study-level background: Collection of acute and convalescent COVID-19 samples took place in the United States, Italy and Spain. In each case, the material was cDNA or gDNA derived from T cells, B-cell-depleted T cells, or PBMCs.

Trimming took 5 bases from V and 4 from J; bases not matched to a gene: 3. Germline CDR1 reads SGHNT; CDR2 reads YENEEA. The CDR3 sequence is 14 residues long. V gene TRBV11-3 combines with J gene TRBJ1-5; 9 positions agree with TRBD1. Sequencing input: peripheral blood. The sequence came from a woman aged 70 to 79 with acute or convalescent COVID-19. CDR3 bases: TGTGCCAGCAGCGCGACAGGGGGGAATCAGCCCCAGCATTTT. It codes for CASSATGGNQPQHF.